Sequencing of this T cell receptor beta chain was carried out in a study of technical replicates of blood from a handful of donors. CDR1 MNHEY and CDR2 SVGAGI come from the germline V gene. Trimming removed 6 bases from V and 5 bases from J; junction bases left unmatched: 6. The CDR3 length is 13 residues. Clones were read by immunoSEQ multiplex PCR, and TCRdb kept only the in-frame ones, dropping some. The sample consists of approximately 50,000 clones, 95% to 96% of them appearing once. The sequenced sample was T cells isolated from PBMCs. The TCR was taken from a human donor in good health. V is TRBV6-5 and J is TRBJ1-1; TRBD1 matches 7 bases. This CDR3 is CASSPTGVTEAFF. The CDR3 coding sequence is TGTGCCAGCAGCCCTACAGGGGTTACTGAAGCTTTCTTT.